This entry is about one TCR beta chain. Only a few counts were recorded for this clonotype. Its binding antigen is unknown. No base qualities exist here, and no much larger clone lies one base off it. The germline V gene specifies SGHRS as CDR1 and YFSETQ as CDR2. The CDR3 runs 16 residues from the cysteine to the phenylalanine. Kept here is only the CDR3 DNA, which spans 48 bases and is read in frame from base 1. The junction shows trimming of 1 base on V and 2 bases on J, plus 10 bases between the germline ends. The source of the sample is a study of blood T cells in healthy people across ages (dated by TCRdb to about 2015). Study-level background: In model experiments, roughly one uniquely barcoded TCR beta cDNA molecule per two T cells was captured by template switching. Age-related changes in TCR beta repertoire diversity were measured in the study by deep sequencing normalized with unique cDNA molecular identifiers. The donors were divided into four age groups: young (average around 15 years), middle-aged (approximately 39), aged (under 70) and long-lived (82). To avoid experimental bias, donors of different ages were spread randomly across the sequencing lanes. The study analyzed two additional independent replicas of 1 million unique cDNA reads from the same blood draw for two donors, one aged 18 to 29 and one aged 80 or older.

The research as a whole found: Since profiling was done on bulk unsorted PBMCs, naive and antigen-experienced compartments could not be conclusively compared. There was a strong correlation between observed TCR beta diversity and the percentage of naive T cells measured by flow cytometry. As age increased, observed TCR beta diversity per million T cells dropped in a roughly linear way, and a significant reduction was already evident by age about 40. Estimates of total diversity from one million sequenced T cells were regarded as lower bounds and underestimates. The CMV infection status of donors was not known, potentially confounding age-related changes in expanded clonotypes. Compared with the aged group, the long-lived group had more naive CD4+ T cells, fewer expanded clones and increased TCR diversity, a pattern suggesting age selection.

Library generation was performed with 5' RACE. Sequencing instrument: Illumina HiSeq 2500. A second PCR of about 7 to 12 cycles was run with a J-beta primer mix and a sample-barcoded 5' primer. A template-switch 5' adaptor carrying 12 random nucleotides introduced a unique molecular identifier onto each TCR beta cDNA molecule. At least 2.5 million CDR3-containing paired-end reads were obtained from each sample. First-strand cDNA was synthesized from all RNA with the Mint cDNA synthesis kit, primed by a TRBC-specific oligonucleotide. Following uracil-DNA glycosylase treatment, all cDNA underwent a first 18-cycle PCR with the universal primers M1SS and BC2_uni_R. As for how the authors treated the data: For normalization, 1 million high-quality reads, each with a distinct molecular identifier, were randomly selected from each sample. Reads with shared molecular identifiers were discarded instead of being binned into consensus sequences. MiTCR, set to a Q25 quality threshold and the strictest error-elimination algorithm, was used for CDR3 identification, clonotype clustering and error correction. A nonparametric unseen species model with Euler transformation was used to estimate lower-bound total TCR beta diversity. TCRdb reprocessed the public reads (quality trimming at Q25 with fastp, clone calling with MiXCR) and kept in-frame beta chains. Under each unique CDR3 protein, matching rows form one entry showing the most common genes and DNA. These V and J calls rely on TCRdb rather than the paper's analysis. Here the sample has 700,000 or so distinct CDR3 sequences; about 20% occur a single time. Approximately 20% of the sample is taken by the ten largest.

The donors were some 36 Caucasian individuals from Russia, aged 6 to 90 years, who were systemically healthy. Around 9.8 milliliters of peripheral blood were collected from each donor into EDTA-treated Vacutainer tubes. Ficoll-Paque density-gradient centrifugation was used to isolate PBMCs, with at least 7 million per sample. Trizol reagent was used to extract total RNA from the PBMCs, yielding at least 5 micrograms per sample. The percentages of naive CD45RAhigh/CD27high T cells were determined by flow cytometry on a PBMC aliquot from every donor. Sequencing was done on a sample of blood. This receptor chain uses TRBV5-1 and TRBJ1-6; perhaps TRBD1 is the D gene, with 5 bases matching. This sequence originates from a man between 65 and 85 years old in good health. The CDR3: CASSLRSGAYNSPLHF. In nucleotides, the sequence is TGCGCCAGCAGCTTGCGGTCGGGGGCCTATAATTCACCCCTCCACTTT.